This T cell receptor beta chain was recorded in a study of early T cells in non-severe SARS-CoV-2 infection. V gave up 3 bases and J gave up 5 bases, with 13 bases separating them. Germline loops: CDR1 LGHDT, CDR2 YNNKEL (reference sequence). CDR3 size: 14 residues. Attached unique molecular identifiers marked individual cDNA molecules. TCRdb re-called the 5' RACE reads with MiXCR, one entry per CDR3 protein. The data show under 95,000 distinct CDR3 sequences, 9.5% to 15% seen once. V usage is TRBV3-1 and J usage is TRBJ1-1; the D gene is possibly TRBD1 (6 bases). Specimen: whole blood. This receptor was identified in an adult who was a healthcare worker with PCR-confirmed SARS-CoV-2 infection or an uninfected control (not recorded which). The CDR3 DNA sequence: TGTGCCAGCAGCCATCTCAGGGGTGGGACTGAAGCTTTCTTT. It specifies CASSHLRGGTEAFF.